The 12 T cell receptor beta chains below come from one sample, sequenced in a study of T cell responses to AZD1222 COVID-19 vaccine. Method: immunoSEQ multiplex PCR; TCRdb's copy keeps in-frame clones and lacks some. The sample holds roughly 99,000 clones, about 93% seen once. Specimen: peripheral blood, collected on day 0 of AZD1222 vaccination. Receptors were obtained from an adult in good health.

The V gene is TRBV5-1, the J gene TRBJ2-1; TRBD1 matches 7 bases. The CDR3 length is 14 residues. Trimming removed 1 base from V and 8 bases from J; junction bases left unmatched: 6. Germline lookup yields CDR1 SGHRS and CDR2 YFSETQ. The CDR3 bases are TGCGCCAGCAGCTTGTGGGGGACAGTCGATGAGCAGTTCTTC. Amino acid sequence: CASSLWGTVDEQFF.

This sequence joins TRBV5-4 and TRBJ2-1; 9 positions match TRBD2. V lost 4 bases, J lost 9 bases, and 11 bases stayed unmatched. Germline CDR1 reads SGHNT; CDR2 reads YYREEE (reference sequence). The CDR3 consists of 15 residues. Written as DNA, the CDR3 is TGTGCCAGCAGCCCCCGGGATAGCGGGGGTGGTGAGCAGTTCTTC. This encodes CASSPRDSGGGEQFF.

This chain links TRBV7-2 with TRBJ2-1, with D possibly being TRBD1 (6 bases). The CDR3 has 14 amino acids. V lost 5 bases, J lost 4 bases, and 12 bases lay in between. Germline lookup yields CDR1 SGHTA and CDR2 FQGNSA. CDR3 coding DNA: TGTGCCAGCAGCCTCCGACAGGAGTACAATGAGCAGTTCTTC. Its translation is CASSLRQEYNEQFF.

The chain joins TRBV6-5 to TRBJ2-5; 13 bases agree with TRBD2. The CDR3 loop spans 14 amino acids. Trimming cost V 6 bases and J 5 bases; bases outside gene matches: 3. The germline V gene has CDR1 MNHEY and CDR2 SVGAGI. The CDR3 protein is CASSPGLAGETQYF. The CDR3 DNA is TGTGCCAGCAGCCCGGGACTAGCGGGGGAGACCCAGTACTTC.

V is TRBV30 and J is TRBJ2-5, with D maybe TRBD2 (6 bases). Deletions cut 8 bases from V and 3 bases from J, with 16 bases between. The CDR3 sequence is 13 residues long. Germline assignment: CDR1 GTSNPN and CDR2 SVGIG (reference sequence). The DNA for the CDR3 is TGTGCCGCGACGCGCGGGGCTGAAGAGACCCAGTACTTC. As protein: CAATRGAEETQYF.

This chain joins TRBV7-6 and TRBJ2-1; 14 bases fit TRBD2. Unmatched junction bases numbered 0, after V lost 0 bases and J lost 8 bases. In germline, CDR1 is SGHVS, CDR2 FNYEAQ. CDR3 length: 15 amino acids. CDR3 sequence: CASSLAGLAGDEQFF. Written as DNA, the CDR3 is TGTGCCAGCAGCTTAGCGGGACTAGCGGGGGATGAGCAGTTCTTC.

The chain combines TRBV7-9 with TRBJ1-2, with D possibly TRBD1 on 5 matching bases. V lost 1 base and J 5 bases, leaving 11 bases between the germline ends. The CDR3 has 14 residues. Germline CDR1 is SEHNR and CDR2 is FQNEAQ (reference sequence). The CDR3 coding sequence is TGTGCCAGCAGCTTAGAAACAGGTGGTTATGGCTACACCTTC. The encoded protein is CASSLETGGYGYTF.

J is TRBJ1-2 and V is TRBV18, with D unresolved. Per germline, CDR1 KGHSH and CDR2 LQKENI. V lost 3 bases and J 4 bases, leaving 15 bases between the germline ends. The CDR3 is 15 amino acids. In DNA form, the CDR3 reads TGTGCCAGCTCACCCCAGAATGATATCCTCTATGGCTACACCTTC. Its translation: CASSPQNDILYGYTF.

This chain joins TRBV12-5 and TRBJ1-5; tentatively, D is TRBD1 (5 bases). The CDR3 runs to 13 residues. Trimming took off 7 bases at V and 7 bases at J, with 14 bases between the two ends. Germline CDR1 and CDR2: LGHNT and FRNRAP. The CDR3 sequence: CASAQGSRQPQHF. CDR3 DNA sequence: TGTGCTAGTGCCCAGGGTAGCAGGCAGCCCCAGCATTTT.

This rearrangement joins TRBV25-1 to TRBJ1-3; the D gene is possibly TRBD1 (6 bases). The CDR3 sequence is 14 residues long. Between the trimmed V and J ends, which lost 4 bases and 4 bases, there was a span of 11 bases. The germline V gene has CDR1 MGHDK and CDR2 SYGVNS. DNA of the CDR3: TGTGCCAGCAGTGCGGGGGCTCCCGGAAACACCATATATTTT. It yields the protein CASSAGAPGNTIYF.

As DNA, the CDR3 is TGTGCCAGCAGCGCCGGGTCCTATAATTCACCCCTCCACTTT. Amino acid sequence: CASSAGSYNSPLHF. V and J are TRBV25-1 and TRBJ1-6, with D unclear. V gave up 6 bases and J gave up 1 base, with 7 bases separating them. The CDR3 consists of 14 residues. In germline, CDR1 is MGHDK, CDR2 SYGVNS.

The V and J genes are TRBV5-4 and TRBJ1-6, with D maybe TRBD1 (5 bases). The germline V and J ends were trimmed by 9 bases and 11 bases, with 21 bases remaining between them. The CDR3 sequence is 14 residues long. The germline V gene has CDR1 SGHNT and CDR2 YYREEE (reference sequence). The CDR3: CATREVGKGPPLHF. CDR3 bases: TGTGCCACTAGGGAAGTGGGAAAGGGGCCACCCCTCCACTTT.